The sample holds many counts of the clone carrying this T cell receptor (beta chain). The antigen is undetermined. The sample belongs to a study of T cell repertoires in cytomegalovirus infection. Study context: Indications came from public TCR beta signatures; they pointed to CMV infection and to a matching HLA type.

V shed 5 bases, J shed 5 bases, and the junction held 5 bases outside the gene matches. Germline V lookup: CDR1 SEHNR, CDR2 FQNEAQ (reference sequence). The length of the CDR3 is 15 residues. Study-wide findings and caveats: Pooled public TCR beta family frequency picked out CMV carriers with the relevant HLA.

TCRdb recomputed calls from the reads with MiXCR, one row per CDR3 protein. The sample yields 200,000 to 300,000 distinct CDR3 sequences, more than 9% seen once. Sequencing was done on a sample of PBMCs. This receptor was identified in a human donor in good health (CMV status not recorded). Some clones in this sample may be carry-over from other donors' samples. The J gene is TRBJ2-5, the V gene TRBV7-9, with TRBD2 matching 13 bases. This CDR3 reads CASSTWTSGGETQYF. The CDR3 coding sequence is TGTGCCAGCAGCACTTGGACTAGCGGGGGCGAGACCCAGTACTTC.